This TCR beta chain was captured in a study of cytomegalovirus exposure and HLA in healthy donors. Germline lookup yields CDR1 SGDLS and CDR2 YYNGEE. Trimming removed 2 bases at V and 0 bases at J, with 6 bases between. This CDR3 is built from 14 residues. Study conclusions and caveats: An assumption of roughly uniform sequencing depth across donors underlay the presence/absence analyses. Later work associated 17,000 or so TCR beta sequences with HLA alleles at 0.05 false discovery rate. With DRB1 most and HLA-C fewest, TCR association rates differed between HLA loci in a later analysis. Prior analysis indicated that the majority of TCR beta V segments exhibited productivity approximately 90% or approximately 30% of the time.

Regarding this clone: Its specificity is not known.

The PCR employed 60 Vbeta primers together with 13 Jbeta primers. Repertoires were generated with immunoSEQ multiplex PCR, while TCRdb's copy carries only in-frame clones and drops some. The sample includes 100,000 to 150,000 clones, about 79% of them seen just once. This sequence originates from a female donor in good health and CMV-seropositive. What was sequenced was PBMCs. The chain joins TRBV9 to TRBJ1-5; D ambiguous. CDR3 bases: TGTGCCAGCAGCGTTCAGGATAGCAATCAGCCCCAGCATTTT. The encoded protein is CASSVQDSNQPQHF.